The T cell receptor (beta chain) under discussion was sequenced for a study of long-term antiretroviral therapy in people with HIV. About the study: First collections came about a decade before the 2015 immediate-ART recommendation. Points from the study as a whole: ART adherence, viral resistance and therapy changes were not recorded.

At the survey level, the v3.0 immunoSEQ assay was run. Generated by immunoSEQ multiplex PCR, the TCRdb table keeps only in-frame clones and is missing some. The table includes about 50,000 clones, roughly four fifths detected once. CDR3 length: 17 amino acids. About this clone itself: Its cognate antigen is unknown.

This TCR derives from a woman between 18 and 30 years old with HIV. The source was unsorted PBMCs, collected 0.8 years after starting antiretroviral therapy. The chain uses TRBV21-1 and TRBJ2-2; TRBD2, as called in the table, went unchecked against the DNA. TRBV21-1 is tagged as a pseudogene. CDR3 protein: CASSEQTSGENTGELFF. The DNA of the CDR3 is TGTGCCAGCAGCGAGCAAACTAGCGGAGAGAACACCGGGGAGCTGTTTTTT.